The next 32 T cell receptor beta chains were all read from a single sample in a study of cytomegalovirus exposure and HLA in healthy donors. Profiling relied on immunoSEQ multiplex PCR, and the TCRdb table lists in-frame clones only, not all of them. In the table there are about 84,000 clones, approximately 91% of which are singletons. The sequenced sample consisted of PBMCs. These receptors were obtained from a man aged 30-40 years in good health and CMV-seronegative.

V and J are TRBV27 and TRBJ2-1, with TRBD2 matching 7 bases. The CDR3 has 15 amino acids. V gave up 6 bases and J gave up 7 bases; unmatched junction bases: 12. CDR1 and CDR2 (germline): MNHEY, SMNVEV (reference sequence). CDR3 bases: TGTGCCAGCAGGGCGAGCGGGACCATAGGAAATGAGCAGTTCTTC. Translation: CASRASGTIGNEQFF.

This rearrangement joins TRBV7-9 to TRBJ1-1; 7 bases are a match to TRBD1. Germline V gene sequence: CDR1 SEHNR, CDR2 FQNEAQ (reference sequence). The CDR3 runs to 17 residues. V lost 4 bases and J lost 1; bases outside the gene matches: 12. CDR3 bases: TGTGCCAGCAGCTCCCGGACAGGCCAAAGAGGGAACACTGAAGCTTTCTTT. Translated: CASSSRTGQRGNTEAFF. Combining the CDR3 with reference TRBV7-9 and TRBJ1-1 gives the whole variable domain DTGVSQNPRHKITKRGQNVTFRCDPISEHNRLYWYRQTLGQGPEFLTYFQNEAQLEKSRLLSDRFSAERPKGSFSTLEIQRTEQGDSAMYLCASSSRTGQRGNTEAFFGQGTRLTVV.

V gene TRBV30 combines with J gene TRBJ2-5; D unresolved. CDR1 and CDR2 from the germline V gene are GTSNPN and SVGIG (reference sequence). Trimming removed 1 base from V and 5 bases from J, with 14 bases in between. The CDR3 totals 14 residues. The CDR3 loop is CAWSGTIARETQYF. The CDR3 region has the DNA TGTGCCTGGAGTGGTACTATAGCACGGGAGACCCAGTACTTC.

The chain links TRBV6-1 to TRBJ2-7, with 7 bases aligning to TRBD2. Germline V CDR1 and CDR2: MNHNS, SASEGT. With 3 bases clipped from V and 4 bases from J, the junction kept 12 bases outside the gene matches. The CDR3 totals 16 residues. The CDR3 DNA sequence: TGTGCCAGCAGTGAGGGAGGGGCCCCCCGGGGTTACGAGCAGTACTTC. Translating it yields CASSEGGAPRGYEQYF.

The rearrangement links TRBV7-8 to TRBJ1-1; D is unclear. Per the germline V gene, CDR1 is SGHVS and CDR2 is FQNEAQ. Trimming took off 7 bases at V and 3 bases at J, with 15 bases between the two ends. This CDR3 spans 14 amino acids. The CDR3 DNA follows: TGTGCCAGCAACAAGCCTGCTGCGGACACTGAAGCTTTCTTT. Its protein is CASNKPAADTEAFF.

This chain connects TRBV28 to TRBJ1-3; D is unclear. Per germline, CDR1 MDHEN and CDR2 SYDVKM. CDR3 size: 16 residues. V was clipped by 6 bases and J by 0 bases, with 15 bases between them. In nucleotides, the CDR3 is TGTGCCAGCAGCCCACCGTTGGGAGCCTCTGGAAACACCATATATTTT. This sequence encodes CASSPPLGASGNTIYF. Using reference TRBV28 and TRBJ1-3 for the parts outside the CDR3, the full variable domain is DVKVTQSSRYLVKRTGEKVFLECVQDMDHENMFWYRQDPGLGLRLIYFSYDVKMKEKGDIPEGYSVSREKKERFSLILESASTNQTSMYLCASSPPLGASGNTIYFGEGSWLTVV.

V gene TRBV5-1 combines with J gene TRBJ1-4, with unresolved D. Germline CDR1 and CDR2: SGHRS and YFSETQ. The CDR3 covers 16 residues. V lost 7 bases to trimming and J lost 0 bases, with 16 bases between them. CDR3 loop: CASSSSPSATNEKLFF. For the CDR3, the DNA is TGCGCCAGCTCATCCTCGCCGTCGGCAACTAATGAAAAACTGTTTTTT.

CDR3 loop: CASSVDRGIDEQFF. The CDR3 coding sequence is TGTGCCAGCAGCGTAGACAGGGGGATCGATGAGCAGTTCTTC. The V call is TRBV9, the J call TRBJ2-1; 8 bases line up with TRBD1. The CDR3 has 14 residues. The germline V gene has CDR1 SGDLS and CDR2 YYNGEE. V gave up 0 bases and J gave up 8 bases; unmatched junction bases: 4.

This clone was seen just once. J is TRBJ1-5 and V is TRBV28; 8 bases align to TRBD1. The V gene's germline CDR1 is MDHEN and CDR2 SYDVKM. The junction had 9 bases not matched to a gene; V was cut back by 6 bases and J by 5 bases. This CDR3 has 15 residues. CDR3 region: CASRTQGVRYQPQHF. The CDR3 nucleotides are TGTGCCAGCAGAACACAGGGGGTTCGGTATCAGCCCCAGCATTTT. Drawing the rest from reference TRBV28 and TRBJ1-5, the complete variable domain is DVKVTQSSRYLVKRTGEKVFLECVQDMDHENMFWYRQDPGLGLRLIYFSYDVKMKEKGDIPEGYSVSREKKERFSLILESASTNQTSMYLCASRTQGVRYQPQHFGDGTRLSIL.

The chain uses TRBV28 and TRBJ1-1, with TRBD1 as a possible D gene (5 bases). This CDR3 is built from 14 residues. Trimming left V 3 bases short and J 2 bases short, with 10 bases between. CDR1 and CDR2 (germline): MDHEN, SYDVKM. The CDR3 coding sequence is TGTGCCAGCAGTTTCCCGACAGCTAACACTGAAGCTTTCTTT. Its protein is CASSFPTANTEAFF.

This clone came up once. The V gene is TRBV5-1, the J gene TRBJ2-1; weak D call: TRBD1 (6 bases). V was clipped by 2 bases and J by 7 bases, with 10 bases between them. Germline lookup yields CDR1 SGHRS and CDR2 YFSETQ. This CDR3 comprises 13 residues. CDR3 DNA sequence: TGCGCCAGCAGCTTTATCACAGGGAATGAGCAGTTCTTC. Encoded protein: CASSFITGNEQFF.

The chain joins TRBV27 to TRBJ1-1; 7 bases align to TRBD1. CDR3 length: 14 amino acids. V shed 4 bases and J 0 bases; nucleotides not matched to a gene: 2. The germline CDR1 and CDR2 sequences are MNHEY and SMNVEV (reference sequence). Written as DNA, the CDR3 is TGTGCCAGCAGTTCGACAGGGATGAACACTGAAGCTTTCTTT. It codes for CASSSTGMNTEAFF.

This clone was detected only a few times. The rearrangement uses TRBV27 and TRBJ1-6; D is undetermined. Germline V gene sequence: CDR1 MNHEY, CDR2 SMNVEV (reference sequence). With 5 bases removed from V and 4 bases from J, the gap between germline ends came to 12 bases. The CDR3 extends over 15 amino acids. Written as DNA, the CDR3 is TGTGCCAGCAGTCTCGCAAGGACTTATAATTCACCCCTCCACTTT. Translating it yields CASSLARTYNSPLHF.

The CDR3 region is CASSLVQGQIYGYTF. For the CDR3, the DNA is TGTGCCAGCAGCTTAGTTCAGGGACAGATCTATGGCTACACCTTC. The rearrangement joins TRBV7-9 to TRBJ1-2, with 7 nucleotides matching TRBD1. The V gene's germline CDR1 is SEHNR and CDR2 FQNEAQ (reference sequence). The CDR3 covers 15 residues. V was clipped by 1 base and J by 4 bases; unmatched bases: 6.

The chain links TRBV30 to TRBJ1-5; D ambiguous. In germline, CDR1 is GTSNPN, CDR2 SVGIG (reference sequence). The V gene lost 2 bases and the J gene lost 4 bases, with 12 bases spanning the gap. The CDR3 runs to 14 residues. CDR3 nucleotides: TGTGCCTGGAGTTGGGCAGACGAAAATCAGCCCCAGCATTTT. As protein: CAWSWADENQPQHF.

The V gene is TRBV25-1, the J gene TRBJ2-1; tentatively, D is TRBD2 (7 bases). V was trimmed by 11 bases and J by 0 bases, leaving 23 bases between them. The germline CDR1 and CDR2 sequences are MGHDK and SYGVNS. This CDR3 is 17 amino acids long. In DNA form, the CDR3 reads TGTGCCCTAAGTGAGGTTTCGGGGGGCAGCTCCTACAATGAGCAGTTCTTC. Protein sequence: CALSEVSGGSSYNEQFF.

The rearrangement joins TRBV28 to TRBJ1-2; D is perhaps TRBD1 (5 bases). The length of the CDR3 is 14 residues. Trimming stripped 2 bases from V and 7 bases from J, with 14 bases between. Germline assignment: CDR1 MDHEN and CDR2 SYDVKM. CDR3 coding DNA: TGTGCCAGCAGTTTAACTGGTAGGGGCTCTGGCTACACCTTC. It yields the protein CASSLTGRGSGYTF.

The chain combines TRBV11-2 with TRBJ1-2; TRBD1 aligns across 7 bases. The CDR3 consists of 13 residues. V was clipped by 5 bases and J by 9 bases; unmatched bases: 9. The germline V gene encodes CDR1 SGHAT and CDR2 FQNNGV. CDR3 bases: TGTGCCAGCAGCCCAGGGACAGCCGCAAGCTACACCTTC. This sequence encodes CASSPGTAASYTF.

This chain uses TRBV6-4 with TRBJ2-3; TRBD2 agrees at 10 bases. Germline V lookup: CDR1 MRHNA, CDR2 SNTAGT. With 1 base clipped from V and 4 bases from J, the junction kept 2 bases outside the gene matches. The CDR3 is made up of 15 amino acids. The CDR3 protein is CASSDYLAGADTQYF. The CDR3 region has the DNA TGTGCCAGCAGTGACTATCTAGCGGGGGCAGATACGCAGTATTTT.

The rearrangement links TRBV5-4 to TRBJ1-2, with 9 bases identical to TRBD1. V dropped 0 bases and J dropped 8; count of bases not matched to a gene: 8. This CDR3 contains 15 residues. The germline gives CDR1 SGHNT, CDR2 YYREEE (reference sequence). The CDR3 DNA sequence: TGTGCCAGCAGCTTGGCCCCTACAGGGGGCAACGGCTACACCTTC. It yields the protein CASSLAPTGGNGYTF.

The chain couples TRBV5-6 to TRBJ1-2; 7 nucleotides match TRBD1. Germline assignment: CDR1 SGHDT and CDR2 YYEEEE. The CDR3 length is 14 residues. V shed 0 bases and J 2 bases; nucleotides not matched to a gene: 1. CDR3 DNA: TGTGCCAGCAGCTTGGGGGGACAGAACTATGGCTACACCTTC. Protein product: CASSLGGQNYGYTF.

The chain employs TRBV27 and TRBJ1-1; 7 positions agree with TRBD1. The length of the CDR3 is 12 residues. Germline V lookup: CDR1 MNHEY, CDR2 SMNVEV (reference sequence). With 3 bases clipped from V and 8 bases from J, the junction kept 3 bases outside the gene matches. CDR3 in DNA: TGTGCCAGCAGTTTGACAGGGCGCGAAGCTTTCTTT. Its protein product is CASSLTGREAFF.

This clone was observed a handful of times. V and J are TRBV5-5 and TRBJ1-5; 8 bases agree with TRBD1. V shed 0 bases, J shed 5 bases, and the junction held 4 bases outside the gene matches. CDR1 and CDR2 (germline): SGHKS, YYEKEE (reference sequence). The CDR3 loop spans 15 amino acids. The CDR3 spells CASSLGGTGYQPQHF. The CDR3 coding sequence is TGTGCCAGCAGCTTGGGTGGGACAGGTTATCAGCCCCAGCATTTT.

The CDR3 spells CASSRRTGGLGTDTQYF. DNA for the CDR3: TGTGCCAGCAGCCGAAGGACAGGGGGTTTGGGCACAGATACGCAGTATTTT. V and J are TRBV5-4 and TRBJ2-3; TRBD1 matches 10 bases. The V segment lost 4 bases and the J segment 1 base; nucleotides outside the gene matches: 9. The CDR3 is 17 amino acids. CDR1 and CDR2 (germline): SGHNT, YYREEE (reference sequence).

V usage is TRBV6-1 and J usage is TRBJ1-5; 9 positions agree with TRBD1. Germline assignment: CDR1 MNHNS and CDR2 SASEGT. The V and J ends lost 8 bases and 4 bases, in that order; junction bases with no gene match: 3. There are 13 residues in the CDR3. The CDR3 spells CASGTGLNQPQHF. In DNA, the CDR3 is TGTGCCAGCGGGACAGGGCTTAATCAGCCCCAGCATTTT.

V usage is TRBV28 and J usage is TRBJ2-7, with 8 bases matching TRBD2. Per the germline V gene, CDR1 is MDHEN and CDR2 is SYDVKM. The CDR3 runs 14 residues. The V gene end was trimmed by 3 bases and the J gene end by 5 bases; junction bases not matched to a gene: 6. CDR3 loop: CASSLFGGENEQYF. The CDR3 nucleotides read TGTGCCAGCAGTTTGTTCGGGGGGGAAAACGAGCAGTACTTC.

This chain connects TRBV9 to TRBJ2-6; 8 nucleotides match TRBD1. The CDR3 runs 17 residues. Trimming cost V 0 bases and J 3 bases; bases outside gene matches: 5. The germline gives CDR1 SGDLS, CDR2 YYNGEE. The DNA of the CDR3 is TGTGCCAGCAGCGTAGGGACAGGGCTCGGTGGGGCCAACGTCCTGACTTTC. Its translation is CASSVGTGLGGANVLTF.

The genes are TRBV29-1 and TRBJ1-1; TRBD1 matches 9 bases. Looked up from germline, CDR1 is SQVTM and CDR2 is ANQGSEA. Unmatched junction bases numbered 9, after V lost 7 bases and J lost 3 bases. This CDR3 has 14 residues. This chain's CDR3 is CSGTTGGLYTEAFF. Written as DNA, the CDR3 is TGCAGCGGTACTACAGGGGGCTTGTACACTGAAGCTTTCTTT.

The chain employs TRBV29-1 and TRBJ2-1; 14 positions agree with TRBD2. The CDR3 consists of 12 residues. V trimming: 7 bases; J trimming: 9 bases; junction bases outside the gene matches: 2. CDR1 SQVTM and CDR2 ANQGSEA come from the germline V gene. CDR3 DNA: TGCAGCGGGGGACTAGCGGGAGTTGAGCAGTTCTTC. Translation gives CSGGLAGVEQFF.

CDR3 protein: CASLLADYSNQPQHF. The CDR3 DNA follows: TGTGCCAGCCTCTTGGCAGATTATAGCAATCAGCCCCAGCATTTT. The chain is built from TRBV6-1 and TRBJ1-5; no definite D call. Germline CDR1 is MNHNS and CDR2 is SASEGT. Trimming took 8 bases from V and 0 from J, leaving 14 bases between them. This CDR3 is 15 amino acids long.

The chain uses TRBV27 and TRBJ2-7; 7 bases align to TRBD2. The germline gives CDR1 MNHEY, CDR2 SMNVEV (reference sequence). V dropped 1 base and J dropped 3; count of bases not matched to a gene: 6. The CDR3 covers 15 residues. CDR3 sequence reads: CASSLLGGVNYEQYF. The CDR3 DNA is TGTGCCAGCAGTTTATTGGGAGGGGTAAACTACGAGCAGTACTTC.

This clone was counted a few times. The chain carries TRBV2 and TRBJ2-7; D might be TRBD2 (5 bases). Trimming stripped 9 bases from V and 6 bases from J, with 12 bases between. Germline lookup yields CDR1 SNHLY and CDR2 FYNNEI. The CDR3 has 11 amino acids. DNA of the CDR3: TGTGCCAGTCTACGCGGGTCCGAGCAGTACTTC. Protein product: CASLRGSEQYF.